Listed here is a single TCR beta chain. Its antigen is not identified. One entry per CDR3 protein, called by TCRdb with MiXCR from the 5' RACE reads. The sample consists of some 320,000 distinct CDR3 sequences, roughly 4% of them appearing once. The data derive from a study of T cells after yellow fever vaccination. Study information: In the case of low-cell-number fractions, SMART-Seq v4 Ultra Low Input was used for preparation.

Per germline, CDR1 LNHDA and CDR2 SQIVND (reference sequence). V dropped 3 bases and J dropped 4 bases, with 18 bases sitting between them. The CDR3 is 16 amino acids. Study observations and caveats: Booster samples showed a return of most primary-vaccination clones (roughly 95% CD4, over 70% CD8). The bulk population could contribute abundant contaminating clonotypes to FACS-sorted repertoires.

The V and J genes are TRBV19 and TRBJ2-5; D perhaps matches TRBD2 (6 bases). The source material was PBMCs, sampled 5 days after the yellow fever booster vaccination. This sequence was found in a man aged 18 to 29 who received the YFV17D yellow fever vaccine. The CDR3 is CASSIGGGGGRETQYF. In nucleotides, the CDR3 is TGTGCCAGTAGTATCGGGGGAGGCGGCGGTAGAGAGACCCAGTACTTC. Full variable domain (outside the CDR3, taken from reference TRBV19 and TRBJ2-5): DGGITQSPKYLFRKEGQNVTLSCEQNLNHDAMYWYRQDPGQGLRLIYYSQIVNDFQKGDIAEGYSVSREKKESFPLTVTSAQKNPTAFYLCASSIGGGGGRETQYFGPGTRLLVL.